This T cell receptor (beta chain) was obtained from a study of response to subunit inactivated influenza vaccine. Trimming took 4 bases from V and 2 from J, leaving 9 bases between them. The CDR3 runs 13 residues. This clonotype was found many times. TCRdb analysed the RT-PCR reads with MiXCR anew, one entry per CDR3 protein. The sample includes 600,000 to 700,000 distinct CDR3 sequences, 12% to 15% of them seen just once. The chain couples TRBV12-3 or TRBV12-4 to TRBJ2-7; D ambiguous. The sequence was collected from a middle-aged man who received an inactivated influenza vaccine. The sample was PBMCs from blood, taken around 14 days before vaccination. The CDR3 DNA follows: TGTGCCAGCAGTTCCCGACAAACCTACGAGCAGTACTTC. This sequence encodes CASSSRQTYEQYF.